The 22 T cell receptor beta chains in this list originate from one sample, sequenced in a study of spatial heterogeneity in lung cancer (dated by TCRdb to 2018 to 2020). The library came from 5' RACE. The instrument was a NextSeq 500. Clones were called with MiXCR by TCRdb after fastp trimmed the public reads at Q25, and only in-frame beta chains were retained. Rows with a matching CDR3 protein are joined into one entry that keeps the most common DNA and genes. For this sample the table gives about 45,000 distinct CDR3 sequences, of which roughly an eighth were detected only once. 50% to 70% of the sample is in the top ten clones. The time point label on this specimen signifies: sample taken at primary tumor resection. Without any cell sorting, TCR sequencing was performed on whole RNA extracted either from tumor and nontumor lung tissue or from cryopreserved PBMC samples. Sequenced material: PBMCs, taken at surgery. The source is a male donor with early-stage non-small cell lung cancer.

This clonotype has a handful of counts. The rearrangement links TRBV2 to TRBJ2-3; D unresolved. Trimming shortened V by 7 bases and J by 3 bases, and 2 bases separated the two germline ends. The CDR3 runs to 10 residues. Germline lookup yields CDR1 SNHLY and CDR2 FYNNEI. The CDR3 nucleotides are TGTGCCAGCAAGACAGATACGCAGTATTTT. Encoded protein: CASKTDTQYF.

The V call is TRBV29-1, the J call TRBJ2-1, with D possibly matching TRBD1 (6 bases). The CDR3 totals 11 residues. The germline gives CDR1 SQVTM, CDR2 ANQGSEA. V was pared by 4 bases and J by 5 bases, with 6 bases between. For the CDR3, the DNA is TGCAGCGTTGGGGACAACAATGAGCAGTTCTTC. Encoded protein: CSVGDNNEQFF.

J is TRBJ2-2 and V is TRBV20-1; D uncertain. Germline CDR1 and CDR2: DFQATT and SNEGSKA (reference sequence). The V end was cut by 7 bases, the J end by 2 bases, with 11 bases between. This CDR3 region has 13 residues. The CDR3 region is CSVKAHNTGELFF. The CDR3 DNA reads TGCAGTGTGAAGGCCCATAACACCGGGGAGCTGTTTTTT.

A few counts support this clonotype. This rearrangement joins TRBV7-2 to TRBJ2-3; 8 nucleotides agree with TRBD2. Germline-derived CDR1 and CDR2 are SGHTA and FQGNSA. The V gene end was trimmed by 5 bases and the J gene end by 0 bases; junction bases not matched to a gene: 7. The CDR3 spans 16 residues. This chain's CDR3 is CASSDSGDSSTDTQYF. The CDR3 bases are TGTGCCAGCAGCGATAGCGGGGACTCTAGCACAGATACGCAGTATTTT.

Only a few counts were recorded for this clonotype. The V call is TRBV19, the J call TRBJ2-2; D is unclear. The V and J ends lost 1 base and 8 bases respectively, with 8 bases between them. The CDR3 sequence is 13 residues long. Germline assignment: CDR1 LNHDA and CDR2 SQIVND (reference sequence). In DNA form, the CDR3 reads TGTGCCAGTAGTATAGCATTAGAAGGGGAGCTGTTTTTT. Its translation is CASSIALEGELFF.

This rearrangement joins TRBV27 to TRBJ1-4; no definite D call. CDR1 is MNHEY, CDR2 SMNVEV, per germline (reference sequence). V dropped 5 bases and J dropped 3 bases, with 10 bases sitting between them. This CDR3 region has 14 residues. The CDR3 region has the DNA TGTGCCAGCAGTCACGGTGCACCTAATGAAAAACTGTTTTTT. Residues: CASSHGAPNEKLFF.

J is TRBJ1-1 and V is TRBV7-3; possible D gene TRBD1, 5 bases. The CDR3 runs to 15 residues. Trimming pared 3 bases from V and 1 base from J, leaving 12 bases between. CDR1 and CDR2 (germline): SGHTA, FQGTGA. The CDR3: CASSLTPTGNTEAFF. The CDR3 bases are TGTGCCAGCAGCTTGACCCCTACAGGGAACACTGAAGCTTTCTTT.

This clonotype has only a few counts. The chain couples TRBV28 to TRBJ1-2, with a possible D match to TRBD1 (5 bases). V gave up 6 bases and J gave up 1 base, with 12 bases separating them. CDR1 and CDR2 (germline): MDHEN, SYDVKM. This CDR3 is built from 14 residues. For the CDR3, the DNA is TGTGCCAGCAGCCTTGACAGCCTTAACTATGGCTACACCTTC. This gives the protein CASSLDSLNYGYTF.

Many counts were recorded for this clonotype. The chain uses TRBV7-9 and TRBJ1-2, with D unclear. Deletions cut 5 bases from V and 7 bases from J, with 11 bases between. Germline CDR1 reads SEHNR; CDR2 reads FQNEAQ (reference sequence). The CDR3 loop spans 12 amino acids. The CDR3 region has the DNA TGTGCCAGCAGCACGAACAGTGGTGGCTACACCTTC. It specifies CASSTNSGGYTF.

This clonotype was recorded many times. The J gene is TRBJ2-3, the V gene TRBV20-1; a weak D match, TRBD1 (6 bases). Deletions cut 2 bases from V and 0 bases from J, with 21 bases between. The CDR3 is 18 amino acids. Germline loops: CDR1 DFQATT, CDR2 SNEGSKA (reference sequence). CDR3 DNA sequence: TGCAGTGCTAGATCCTTATTAGTGAGGGGGATCAGCACAGATACGCAGTATTTT. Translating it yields CSARSLLVRGISTDTQYF.

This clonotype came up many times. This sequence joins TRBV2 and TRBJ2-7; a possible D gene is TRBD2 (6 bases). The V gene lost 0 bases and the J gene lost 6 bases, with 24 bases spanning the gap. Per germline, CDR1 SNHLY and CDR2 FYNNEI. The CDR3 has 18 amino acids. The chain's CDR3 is CASSEALGLASLRVEQYF. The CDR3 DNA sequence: TGTGCCAGCAGTGAAGCGCTCGGGCTAGCGTCGTTAAGGGTCGAGCAGTACTTC.

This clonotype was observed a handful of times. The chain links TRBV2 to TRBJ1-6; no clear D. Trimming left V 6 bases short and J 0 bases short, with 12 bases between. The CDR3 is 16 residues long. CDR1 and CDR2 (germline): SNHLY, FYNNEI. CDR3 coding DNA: TGTGCCAGCAGGGAGACGGCAAGCTCCTATAATTCACCCCTCCACTTT. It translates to CASRETASSYNSPLHF.

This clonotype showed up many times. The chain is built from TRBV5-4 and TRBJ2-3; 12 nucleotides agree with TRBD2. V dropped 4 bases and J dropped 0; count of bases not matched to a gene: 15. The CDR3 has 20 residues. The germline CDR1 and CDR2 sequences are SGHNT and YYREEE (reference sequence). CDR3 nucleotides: TGTGCCAGCAGCCCGTTAATCCCGGCGACTAGCGGGGGAAGCACAGATACGCAGTATTTT. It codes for CASSPLIPATSGGSTDTQYF.

CDR3 sequence reads: CASRSGQLNTEAFF. The CDR3 DNA reads TGTGCCAGCAGATCGGGACAACTAAACACTGAAGCTTTCTTT. The chain recombines TRBV2 with TRBJ1-1; possibly TRBD1 for D (6 bases). The CDR3 is 14 amino acids. CDR1 and CDR2 (germline): SNHLY, FYNNEI. The V gene lost 6 bases and the J gene lost 2 bases, with 13 bases spanning the gap. The full variable domain, completed using reference TRBV2 and TRBJ1-1, is EPEVTQTPSHQVTQMGQEVILRCVPISNHLYFYWYRQILGQKVEFLVSFYNNEISEKSEIFDDQFSVERPDGSNFTLKIRSTKLEDSAMYFCASRSGQLNTEAFFGQGTRLTVV.

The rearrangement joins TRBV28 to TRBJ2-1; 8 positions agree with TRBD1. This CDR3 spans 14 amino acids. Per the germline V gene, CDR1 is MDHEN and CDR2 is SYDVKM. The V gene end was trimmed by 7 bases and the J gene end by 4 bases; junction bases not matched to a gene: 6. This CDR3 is CASNWGTGYNEQFF. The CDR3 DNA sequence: TGTGCCAGCAATTGGGGGACAGGTTACAATGAGCAGTTCTTC.

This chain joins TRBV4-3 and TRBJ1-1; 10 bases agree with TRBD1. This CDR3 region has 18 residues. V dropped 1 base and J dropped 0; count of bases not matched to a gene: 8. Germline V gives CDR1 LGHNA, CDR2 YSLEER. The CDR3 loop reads CASSQALTGGPVNTEAFF. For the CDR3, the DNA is TGCGCCAGCAGCCAAGCCCTGACAGGGGGCCCCGTGAACACTGAAGCTTTCTTT.

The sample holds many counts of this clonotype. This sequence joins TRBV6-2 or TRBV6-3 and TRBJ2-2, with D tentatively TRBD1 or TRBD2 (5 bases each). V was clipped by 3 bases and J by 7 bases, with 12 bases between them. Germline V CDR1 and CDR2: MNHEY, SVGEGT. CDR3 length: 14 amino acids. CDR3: CASSYEGNGGELFF. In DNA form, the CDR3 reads TGTGCCAGCAGTTATGAGGGGAATGGCGGGGAGCTGTTTTTT.

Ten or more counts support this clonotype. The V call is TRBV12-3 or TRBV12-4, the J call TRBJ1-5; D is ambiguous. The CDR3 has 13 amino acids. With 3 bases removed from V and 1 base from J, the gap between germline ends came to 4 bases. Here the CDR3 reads CASSLGSNQPQHF. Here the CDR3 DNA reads TGTGCCAGCAGTTTGGGGAGCAATCAGCCCCAGCATTTT.

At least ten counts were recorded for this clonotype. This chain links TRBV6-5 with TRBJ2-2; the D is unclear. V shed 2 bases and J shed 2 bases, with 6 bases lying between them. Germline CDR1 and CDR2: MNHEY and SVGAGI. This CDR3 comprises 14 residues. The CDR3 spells CASSYTKNTGELFF. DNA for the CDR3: TGTGCCAGCAGTTACACCAAAAACACCGGGGAGCTGTTTTTT.

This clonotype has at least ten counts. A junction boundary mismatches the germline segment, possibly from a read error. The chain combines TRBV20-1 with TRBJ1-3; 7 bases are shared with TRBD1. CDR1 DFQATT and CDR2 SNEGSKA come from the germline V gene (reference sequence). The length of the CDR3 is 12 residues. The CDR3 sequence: CSASPGGITIYF. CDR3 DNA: TGCAGTGCTAGCCCAGGGGGAATCACCATATATTTT.

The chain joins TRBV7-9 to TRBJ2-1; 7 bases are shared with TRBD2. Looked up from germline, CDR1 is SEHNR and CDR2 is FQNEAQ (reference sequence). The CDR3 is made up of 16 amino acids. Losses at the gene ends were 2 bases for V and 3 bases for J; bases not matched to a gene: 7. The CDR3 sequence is CASSLSSGLVYNEQFF. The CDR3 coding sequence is TGTGCCAGCAGCTTATCTAGCGGATTGGTCTACAATGAGCAGTTCTTC.

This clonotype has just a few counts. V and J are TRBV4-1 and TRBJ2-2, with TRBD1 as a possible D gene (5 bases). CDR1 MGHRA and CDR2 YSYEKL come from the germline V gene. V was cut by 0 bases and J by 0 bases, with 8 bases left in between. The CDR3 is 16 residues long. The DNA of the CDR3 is TGCGCCAGCAGCCAAGACGCAGGGACGAACACCGGGGAGCTGTTTTTT. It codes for CASSQDAGTNTGELFF.